The 26 T cell receptor beta chains reported below all come from one sample, sequenced in a study of T cell responses to AZD1222 COVID-19 vaccine. Only in-frame clones appear in the TCRdb table, and some are missing; sequencing was by immunoSEQ multiplex PCR. The profile shows 100,000 to 150,000 clones, approximately 90% of them singletons. Specimen: peripheral blood, collected on day 0 of AZD1222 vaccination. All receptors derive from an adult in good health.

The J gene is TRBJ2-7, the V gene TRBV7-2, with 10 positions matching TRBD2. The junction had 11 bases not matched to a gene; V was cut back by 5 bases and J by 7 bases. This CDR3 is built from 15 residues. The germline V gene encodes CDR1 SGHTA and CDR2 FQGNSA. The CDR3 sequence: CASSQFGTSEQEQYF. In DNA, the CDR3 is TGTGCCAGCAGCCAATTCGGGACTAGCGAGCAAGAGCAGTACTTC. Combining the CDR3 with reference TRBV7-2 and TRBJ2-7 gives the whole variable domain GAGVSQSPSNKVTEKGKDVELRCDPISGHTALYWYRQSLGQGLEFLIYFQGNSAPDKSGLPSDRFSAERTGGSVSTLTIQRTQQEDSAVYLCASSQFGTSEQEQYFGPGTRLTVT.

The rearrangement joins TRBV11-2 to TRBJ1-1; no firm D call. Looked up from germline, CDR1 is SGHAT and CDR2 is FQNNGV. Trimming removed 4 bases at V and 0 bases at J, with 6 bases between. The CDR3 totals 13 residues. The CDR3 spells CASSWTMNTEAFF. The CDR3 coding sequence is TGTGCCAGCAGCTGGACGATGAACACTGAAGCTTTCTTT. Supplemented by reference TRBV11-2 and TRBJ1-1, the full variable domain reads EAGVAQSPRYKIIEKRQSVAFWCNPISGHATLYWYQQILGQGPKLLIQFQNNGVVDDSQLPKDRFSAERLKGVDSTLKIQPAKLEDSAVYLCASSWTMNTEAFFGQGTRLTVV.

The V gene is TRBV5-6, the J gene TRBJ2-5, with 8 bases fitting TRBD1. This CDR3 is built from 15 residues. The trim removed 0 bases at V and 3 bases at J, leaving 4 bases unmatched. Germline loops: CDR1 SGHDT, CDR2 YYEEEE. The CDR3, as DNA: TGTGCCAGCAGCTTGGCTCGGACAGGGAAAGAGACCCAGTACTTC. Translation gives CASSLARTGKETQYF. The full variable domain, its missing parts supplied by reference TRBV5-6 and TRBJ2-5, is DAGVTQSPTHLIKTRGQQVTLRCSPKSGHDTVSWYQQALGQGPQFIFQYYEEEERQRGNFPDRFSGHQFPNYSSELNVNALLLGDSALYLCASSLARTGKETQYFGPGTRLLVL.

The chain has TRBV2 and TRBJ2-7; D unclear. Trimming pared 2 bases from V and 0 bases from J, leaving 11 bases between. Germline assignment: CDR1 SNHLY and CDR2 FYNNEI. This CDR3 contains 15 residues. The CDR3 coding sequence is TGTGCCAGCAGTGAAAGAGCCCTTCCCTCCTACGAGCAGTACTTC. The encoded protein is CASSERALPSYEQYF.

This chain connects TRBV24-1 to TRBJ1-5, with D possibly TRBD1 on 6 matching bases. Deletions cut 7 bases from V and 7 bases from J, with 16 bases between. The CDR3 is 14 amino acids. Germline CDR1 and CDR2: KGHDR and SFDVKD. The CDR3 loop reads CATSPNQGFQPQHF. The DNA of the CDR3 is TGTGCCACCAGCCCCAATCAGGGGTTCCAGCCCCAGCATTTT.

V gene TRBV19 combines with J gene TRBJ1-2, with D hard to call. Germline CDR1 LNHDA, CDR2 SQIVND (reference sequence). With 5 bases removed from V and 8 bases from J, the gap between germline ends came to 6 bases. This CDR3 has 10 residues. The CDR3 DNA sequence: TGTGCCAGTAGTGGACCCGGCTACACCTTC. Amino acid sequence: CASSGPGYTF.

CDR3 sequence reads: CASSLYQTGGNNSPLHF. The CDR3 bases are TGTGCCAGCAGTCTCTACCAGACAGGGGGGAATAATTCACCCCTCCACTTT. V usage is TRBV6-2 or TRBV6-3 and J usage is TRBJ1-6; 9 bases match TRBD1. Germline values: CDR1 MNHEY, CDR2 SVGEGT. V was clipped by 5 bases and J by 5 bases; unmatched bases: 10. The CDR3 runs 17 residues.

This chain connects TRBV6-4 to TRBJ1-2; D is unclear. The CDR3 has 15 amino acids. The germline V gene has CDR1 MRHNA and CDR2 SNTAGT. Trimming took off 10 bases at V and 7 bases at J, with 25 bases between the two ends. CDR3 coding DNA: TGTGCCACCACGATAGATCCGGAAGGGATCGGTGGCTACACCTTC. Its protein is CATTIDPEGIGGYTF.

This rearrangement joins TRBV6-2 or TRBV6-3 to TRBJ2-7, with TRBD1 matching 7 bases. With V trimmed by 2 bases and J by 2 bases, 6 bases remained unmatched. Looked up from germline, CDR1 is MNHEY and CDR2 is SVGEGT. The CDR3 spans 15 residues. The CDR3 reads CASSYPPGQTYEQYF. The CDR3, as DNA: TGTGCCAGCAGTTACCCGCCGGGACAGACCTACGAGCAGTACTTC.

The gene calls are TRBV4-2 and TRBJ1-6, with a tentative D call TRBD1 (5 bases). In germline, CDR1 is LGHNA, CDR2 YNFKEQ. The CDR3 has 16 residues. V lost 7 bases to trimming and J lost 7 bases, with 20 bases between them. CDR3 bases: TGTGCCAGCACCTACGTTCAGGGACTCTCGAATTCACCCCTCCACTTT. Translated: CASTYVQGLSNSPLHF.

The rearrangement joins TRBV6-2 or TRBV6-3 to TRBJ2-3; 7 bases are shared with TRBD1. CDR1 is MNHEY, CDR2 SVGEGT, per germline. The V segment lost 3 bases and the J segment 2 bases; nucleotides outside the gene matches: 11. This CDR3 is built from 17 residues. The CDR3 bases are TGTGCCAGCAGTTATGACCGGGACAGAGACCTCACAGATACGCAGTATTTT. Residues: CASSYDRDRDLTDTQYF.

The V call is TRBV11-1, the J call TRBJ1-1; D gene ambiguous. Germline V lookup: CDR1 SGHAT, CDR2 FQDESV (reference sequence). V was shortened by 1 base and J by 7 bases, with 13 bases between the two germline ends. The CDR3 extends over 14 amino acids. CDR3 nucleotides: TGTGCCAGCAGCTTAGAAGGAAACGGGTATGAAGCTTTCTTT. As protein: CASSLEGNGYEAFF.

V usage is TRBV11-3 and J usage is TRBJ2-3; D call uncertain. Germline CDR1 and CDR2: SGHNT and YENEEA. The ends were cut back, 0 bases at V and 0 bases at J, with 4 bases in the middle. There are 14 residues in the CDR3. The CDR3 sequence is CASSLDHSTDTQYF. CDR3 bases: TGTGCCAGCAGCTTAGACCACAGCACAGATACGCAGTATTTT.

CDR3 bases: TGTGCCAGCAGCCAAGAGTCAGAGAAGTACAATTCACCCCTCCACTTT. Translation: CASSQESEKYNSPLHF. The rearrangement links TRBV3-1 (or the pseudogene TRBV3-2) to TRBJ1-6; D unclear. The CDR3 is 16 amino acids. Between the trimmed V and J ends, which lost 0 bases and 7 bases, there was a span of 13 bases. From germline, CDR1 is LGHDT and CDR2 YNNKEL (reference sequence).

This chain connects TRBV6-6 to TRBJ1-6, with a weak D call TRBD1 (6 bases). The length of the CDR3 is 15 residues. Trimming stripped 6 bases from V and 5 bases from J, with 14 bases between. Per germline, CDR1 MNHNY and CDR2 SVGAGI (reference sequence). The CDR3 reads CASSPRQVNNSPLHF. In DNA, the CDR3 is TGTGCCAGCAGCCCAAGACAGGTTAATAATTCACCCCTCCACTTT.

The V gene is TRBV27, the J gene TRBJ1-2; 7 positions match TRBD1. Germline V gene data show CDR1 as MNHEY and CDR2 as SMNVEV (reference sequence). The CDR3 has 14 amino acids. V trimming: 5 bases; J trimming: 1 base; junction bases outside the gene matches: 4. CDR3 sequence reads: CASSPTGINYGYTF. The DNA for the CDR3 is TGTGCCAGCAGTCCGACAGGGATTAACTATGGCTACACCTTC.

The chain recombines TRBV27 with TRBJ1-2; D is possibly TRBD1 (5 bases). V lost 6 bases and J lost 8, with 19 bases in between. This CDR3 has 14 amino acids. In germline, CDR1 is MNHEY, CDR2 SMNVEV (reference sequence). As DNA, the CDR3 is TGTGCCAGCAGCTATCTGGCAGGGCCTGGCGGCTACACCTTC. Its translation: CASSYLAGPGGYTF.

The chain links TRBV7-8 to TRBJ1-2; 8 positions match TRBD1. Germline V gene sequence: CDR1 SGHVS, CDR2 FQNEAQ. After removal of 6 bases from V and 2 bases from J, the junction contained 11 bases not matched to a gene. The CDR3 runs 16 residues. The CDR3: CASRNAGTGANYGYTF. For the CDR3, the DNA is TGTGCCAGCAGGAACGCTGGGACAGGAGCAAACTATGGCTACACCTTC.

V usage is TRBV3-1 (or the pseudogene TRBV3-2) and J usage is TRBJ2-7; 7 nucleotides line up with TRBD1. V trimming: 4 bases; J trimming: 2 bases; junction bases outside the gene matches: 8. The CDR3 loop spans 15 amino acids. In germline, CDR1 is LGHDT, CDR2 YNNKEL (reference sequence). For the CDR3, the DNA is TGTGCCAGCAGCCTCCGACAGGGCGCTACCTACGAGCAGTACTTC. Translating it yields CASSLRQGATYEQYF.

A remark on this clone: A read error may account for a junction end that differs from germline. The gene calls are TRBV5-1 and TRBJ1-2; D is uncertain. Per germline, CDR1 SGHRS and CDR2 YFSETQ. The CDR3 runs 15 residues. CDR3 coding DNA: TGCGCCAGCAGCCCCCCATCTCTAAGTAACAATGGCTACACCTTC. Residues: CASSPPSLSNNGYTF.

This clone was counted a single time. CDR3 residues: CASSLRGQNTGELFF. The CDR3 nucleotides are TGTGCCAGCAGCCTCAGGGGGCAGAACACCGGGGAGCTGTTTTTT. The V and J genes are TRBV7-8 and TRBJ2-2; 8 nucleotides line up with TRBD1. Looked up from germline, CDR1 is SGHVS and CDR2 is FQNEAQ. CDR3 length: 15 amino acids. The ends lost 5 bases at V and 1 base at J; junction bases unmatched: 3.

V gene TRBV5-1 combines with J gene TRBJ2-3, with D maybe TRBD2 (5 bases). This CDR3 comprises 16 residues. V lost 3 bases and J lost 0, with 14 bases in between. Germline values: CDR1 SGHRS, CDR2 YFSETQ. For the CDR3, the DNA is TGCGCCAGCAGCTACGCGGGCCGGGATAGCACAGATACGCAGTATTTT. Its protein is CASSYAGRDSTDTQYF.

This sequence joins TRBV9 and TRBJ2-7, with 10 bases aligning to TRBD1. The germline CDR1 and CDR2 sequences are SGDLS and YYNGEE. V was pared by 1 base and J by 5 bases, with 15 bases of the junction left unmatched. The CDR3 has 18 residues. CDR3 nucleotides: TGTGCCAGCAGCGTATCAATTCCGGGACAGGGGATGAGCGACGAGCAGTACTTC. This codes for CASSVSIPGQGMSDEQYF.

CDR3: CASSLGHSGNTIYF. In DNA, the CDR3 is TGTGCCAGCAGCCTAGGGCACTCTGGAAACACCATATATTTT. The rearrangement links TRBV9 to TRBJ1-3; unclear D gene. The CDR3 covers 14 residues. Germline lookup yields CDR1 SGDLS and CDR2 YYNGEE. Trimming pared 4 bases from V and 0 bases from J, leaving 8 bases between.

This chain joins TRBV19 and TRBJ2-7; 9 nucleotides agree with TRBD1. Trimming at V came to 5 bases and at J to 5 bases, leaving 10 bases not matched to a gene. This CDR3 is 15 amino acids long. CDR1 and CDR2 from the germline V gene are LNHDA and SQIVND (reference sequence). Here the CDR3 DNA reads TGTGCCAGTAGTCCGGTCCACAGGGGGCTTAACGAGCAGTACTTC. Its protein is CASSPVHRGLNEQYF.

The chain employs TRBV19 and TRBJ2-3; 10 nucleotides agree with TRBD1. This CDR3 has 14 residues. V trimming: 7 bases; J trimming: 4 bases; junction bases outside the gene matches: 5. Germline lookup yields CDR1 LNHDA and CDR2 SQIVND (reference sequence). CDR3 protein: CASTQTGGADTQYF. Written as DNA, the CDR3 is TGTGCCAGTACCCAGACAGGGGGCGCAGATACGCAGTATTTT.